Only one count was recorded for the clone carrying this TCR beta chain. The assay was immunoSEQ multiplex PCR, and TCRdb's table has in-frame clones only and misses some. The table shows some 380,000 clones, with roughly 96% occurring only once. The CDR3 is 18 residues long. CDR1 is MGHDK, CDR2 SYGVNS, per germline. Losses at the gene ends were 1 base for V and 3 bases for J; bases not matched to a gene: 10. This record comes from a study of shared clonotypes between healthy human individuals. The V gene is TRBV25-1, the J gene TRBJ2-1, with 9 bases fitting TRBD2. The clonotype was recovered from a man aged 25-40 years in good health. The sequenced sample was memory CD8+ T cells sorted from blood. As for subset: CD45RO+ cells pooled with CCR7-negative TemRA cells. The CDR3 is CASSESRALAGYYNEQFF. The DNA of the CDR3 is TGTGCCAGCAGTGAATCCAGAGCGCTAGCGGGATACTACAATGAGCAGTTCTTC.